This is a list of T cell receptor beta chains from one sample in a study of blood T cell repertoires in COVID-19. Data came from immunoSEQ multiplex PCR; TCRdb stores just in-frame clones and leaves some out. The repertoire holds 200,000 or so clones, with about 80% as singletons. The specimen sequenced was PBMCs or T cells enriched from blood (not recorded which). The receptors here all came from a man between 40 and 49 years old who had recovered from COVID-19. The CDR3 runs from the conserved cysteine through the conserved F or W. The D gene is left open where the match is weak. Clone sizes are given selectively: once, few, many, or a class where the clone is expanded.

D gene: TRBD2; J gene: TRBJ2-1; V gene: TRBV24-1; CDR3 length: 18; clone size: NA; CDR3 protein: CATSDRTSGGSSYNEQFF
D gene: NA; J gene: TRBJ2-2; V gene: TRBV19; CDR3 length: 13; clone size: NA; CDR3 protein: CASNHGWSGELFF
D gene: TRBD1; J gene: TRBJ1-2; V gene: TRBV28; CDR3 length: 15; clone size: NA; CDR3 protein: CASSGGDRKEGGYTF
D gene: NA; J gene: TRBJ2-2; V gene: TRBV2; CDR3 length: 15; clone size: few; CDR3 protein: CASSAGSANTGELFF
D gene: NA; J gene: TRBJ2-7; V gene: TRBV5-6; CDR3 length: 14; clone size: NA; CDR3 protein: CASSLEDSSYEQYF
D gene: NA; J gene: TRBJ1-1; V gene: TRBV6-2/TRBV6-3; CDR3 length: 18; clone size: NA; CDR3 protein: CASSYRVTQGRNYTEAFF
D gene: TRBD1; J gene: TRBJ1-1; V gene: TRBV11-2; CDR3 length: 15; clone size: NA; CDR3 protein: CASSIGTGAWTEAFF
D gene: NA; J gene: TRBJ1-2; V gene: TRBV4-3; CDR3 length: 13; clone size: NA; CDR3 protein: CASSQGALGGYTF
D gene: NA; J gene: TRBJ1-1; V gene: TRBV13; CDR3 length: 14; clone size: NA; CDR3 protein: CASSLVGRNTEAFF
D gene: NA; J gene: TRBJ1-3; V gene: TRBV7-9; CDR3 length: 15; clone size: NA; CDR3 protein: CASGRGVSSGNTIYF
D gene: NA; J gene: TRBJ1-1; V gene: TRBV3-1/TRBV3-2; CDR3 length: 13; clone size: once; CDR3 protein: CASSQYMNTEAFF
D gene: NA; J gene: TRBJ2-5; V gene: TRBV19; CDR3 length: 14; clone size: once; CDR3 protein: CASSITGNQETQYF
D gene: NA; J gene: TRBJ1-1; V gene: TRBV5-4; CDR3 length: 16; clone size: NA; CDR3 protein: CASTSDKGRGYTEAFF
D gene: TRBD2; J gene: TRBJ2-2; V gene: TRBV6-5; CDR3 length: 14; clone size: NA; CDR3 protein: CAIQREGRAGELFF
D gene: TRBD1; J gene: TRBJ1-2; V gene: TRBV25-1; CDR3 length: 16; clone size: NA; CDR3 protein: CASSESGQGEFYGYTF
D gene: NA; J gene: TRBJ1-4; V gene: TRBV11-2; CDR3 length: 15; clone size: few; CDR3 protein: CASSSVRGPVEKLFF
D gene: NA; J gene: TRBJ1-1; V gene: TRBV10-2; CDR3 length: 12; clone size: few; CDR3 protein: CASREGGTEAFF
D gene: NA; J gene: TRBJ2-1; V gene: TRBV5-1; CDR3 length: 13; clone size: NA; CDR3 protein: CASSRGTENEQFF
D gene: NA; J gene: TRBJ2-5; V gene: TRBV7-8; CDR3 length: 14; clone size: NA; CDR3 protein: CASSLGSGRETQYF
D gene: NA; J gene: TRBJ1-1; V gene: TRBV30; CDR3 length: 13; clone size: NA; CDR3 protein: CAWSRRVFPEAFF
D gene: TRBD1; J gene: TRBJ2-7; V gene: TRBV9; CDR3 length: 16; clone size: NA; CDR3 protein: CASSVGGTGAAYEQYF
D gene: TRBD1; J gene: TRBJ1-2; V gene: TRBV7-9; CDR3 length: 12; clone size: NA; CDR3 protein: CASSSTGLGYTF
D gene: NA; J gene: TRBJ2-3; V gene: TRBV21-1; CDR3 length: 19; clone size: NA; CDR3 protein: CASRLSCTSGGAGTDTQYF
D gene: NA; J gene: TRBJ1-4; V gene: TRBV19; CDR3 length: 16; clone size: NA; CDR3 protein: CASSIENRHFNEKLFF